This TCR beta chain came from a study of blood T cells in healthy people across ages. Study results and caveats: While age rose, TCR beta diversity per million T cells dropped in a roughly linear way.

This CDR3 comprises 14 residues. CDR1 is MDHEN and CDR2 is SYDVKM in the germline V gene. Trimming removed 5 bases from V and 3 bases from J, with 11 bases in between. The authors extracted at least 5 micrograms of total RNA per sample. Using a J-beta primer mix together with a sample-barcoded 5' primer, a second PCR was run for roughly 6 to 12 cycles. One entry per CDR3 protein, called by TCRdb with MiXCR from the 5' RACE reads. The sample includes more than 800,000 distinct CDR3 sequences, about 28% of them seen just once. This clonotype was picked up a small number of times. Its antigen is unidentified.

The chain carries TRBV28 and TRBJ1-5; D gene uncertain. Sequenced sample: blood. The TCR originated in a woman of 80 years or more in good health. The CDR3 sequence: CASSLRGINQPQHF. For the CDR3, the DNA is TGTGCCAGCAGTCTACGGGGAATCAATCAGCCCCAGCATTTT.